One and the same sample provided the 9 T cell receptor beta chains below, sequenced in a study of vaccination and CD4 T cells after COVID-19. The time point: late sampling 161 to 241 days after vaccination in a few convalescent patients. Stated treatment: approximately 9-day PBMC culture with coronavirus spike peptide pools or control peptides (ViraFEST assay). No antigen has been identified for these receptors. Sequence data for DNA of cultured CD4+ T cells were generated by the Oncomine TCR Beta short-read assay. Via MiXCR, TCRdb re-called the PCR reads, giving one row per CDR3 protein. The data contain about 23,000 distinct CDR3 sequences, 43% of them seen just once; the ten biggest clones take up 4% to 5%. The input for sequencing was CD4+ T cells from blood, cultured in vitro, taken about 7 months after SARS-CoV-2 vaccination. The receptor source for this set is a human donor who had recovered from COVID-19.

The V call is TRBV7-8, the J call TRBJ2-5, with D possibly matching TRBD1 (5 bases). This CDR3 region has 14 residues. In germline, CDR1 is SGHVS, CDR2 FQNEAQ. Trimming shortened V by 6 bases and J by 5 bases, and 16 bases separated the two germline ends. The CDR3 region is CASSLTVPGETQYF. The DNA for the CDR3 is TGTGCCAGCAGTCTGACAGTCCCCGGGGAGACCCAGTACTTC.

The chain combines TRBV6-5 with TRBJ2-7; either TRBD1 or TRBD2 may fit D (7 bases each). The V gene lost 4 bases and the J gene lost 4 bases, with 14 bases spanning the gap. Germline CDR1 and CDR2: MNHEY and SVGAGI. The CDR3 sequence is 14 residues long. This CDR3 reads CASSFQGGVYEQYF. The CDR3 bases are TGTGCCAGCAGTTTCCAGGGGGGGGTTTACGAGCAGTACTTC.

The J gene is TRBJ2-1, the V gene TRBV20-1; either TRBD1 or TRBD2 may supply D (6 bases each). The germline V gene has CDR1 DFQATT and CDR2 SNEGSKA (reference sequence). The length of the CDR3 is 14 residues. V lost 6 bases to trimming and J lost 0 bases, with 12 bases between them. The CDR3 protein is CSAGGGSSYNEQFF. In nucleotides, the CDR3 is TGCAGTGCCGGGGGCGGAAGCTCCTACAATGAGCAGTTCTTC.

The chain couples TRBV7-9 to TRBJ1-1; D may be TRBD1 (5 bases). Germline loops: CDR1 SEHNR, CDR2 FQNEAQ (reference sequence). The CDR3 runs to 13 residues. V shed 1 base and J shed 4 bases, with 7 bases lying between them. The CDR3 protein is CASSLEGPTEAFF. The CDR3 coding sequence is TGTGCCAGCAGCTTAGAGGGGCCCACTGAAGCTTTCTTT.

This clonotype was seen a handful of times. The DNA of the CDR3 is TGTGCCACCGGGACAGGGAATCTGAATGAGCAGTTCTTC. This encodes CATGTGNLNEQFF. The chain is built from TRBV24-1 and TRBJ2-1, with TRBD1 matching 9 bases. Per germline, CDR1 KGHDR and CDR2 SFDVKD. The CDR3 extends over 13 amino acids. Germline trimming cut 9 bases from V and 7 bases from J; bases unmatched to any gene: 6.

The genes are TRBV28 and TRBJ2-7; TRBD2 aligns across 10 bases. This CDR3 has 16 residues. Germline V gene data show CDR1 as MDHEN and CDR2 as SYDVKM. Trimming took 7 bases from V and 2 from J; bases not matched to a gene: 11. The CDR3 spells CASTPPGLAGAYEQYF. Here the CDR3 DNA reads TGTGCCAGCACCCCTCCGGGCCTAGCGGGAGCCTACGAGCAGTACTTC.

The table lists this clonotype with a few counts. The junction shows a germline mismatch at one end, possibly a read error. The genes are TRBV20-1 and TRBJ2-2; D gene unclear. Germline CDR1 and CDR2: DFQATT and SNEGSKA (reference sequence). CDR3 size: 14 residues. The CDR3 spells CSARGYTNTGELFF. In DNA form, the CDR3 reads TGCAGTGCTAGGGGCTATACGAACACTGGGGAGCTGTTTTTT.

The chain has TRBV6-1 and TRBJ2-1; 8 nucleotides align to TRBD1. In germline, CDR1 is MNHNS, CDR2 SASEGT. With V trimmed by 5 bases and J by 4 bases, 4 bases remained unmatched. The CDR3 sequence is 14 residues long. The CDR3 DNA reads as TGTGCCAGCAGTACGGGACAGGAGTACAATGAGCAGTTCTTC. Amino acid sequence: CASSTGQEYNEQFF.

The chain combines TRBV6-1 with TRBJ1-2; possible D gene TRBD1, 6 bases. Deletions cut 6 bases from V and 4 bases from J, with 12 bases between. CDR3 length: 13 residues. CDR1 MNHNS and CDR2 SASEGT come from the germline V gene. The CDR3 is CASRLDSLYGYTF. The CDR3 region has the DNA TGTGCCAGCAGGCTGGACAGCCTCTATGGCTACACCTTC.